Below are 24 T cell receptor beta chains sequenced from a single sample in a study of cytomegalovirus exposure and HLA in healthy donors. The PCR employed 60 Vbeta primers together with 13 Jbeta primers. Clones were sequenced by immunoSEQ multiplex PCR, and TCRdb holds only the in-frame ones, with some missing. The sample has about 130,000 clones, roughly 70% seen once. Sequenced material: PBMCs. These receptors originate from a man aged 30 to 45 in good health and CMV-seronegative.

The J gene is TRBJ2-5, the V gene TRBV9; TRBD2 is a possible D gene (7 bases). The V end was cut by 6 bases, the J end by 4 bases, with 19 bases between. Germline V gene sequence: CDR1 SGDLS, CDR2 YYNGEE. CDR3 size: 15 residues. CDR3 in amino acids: CASTPSGGRGETQYF. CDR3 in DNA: TGTGCCAGCACCCCTTCGGGGGGCCGGGGAGAGACCCAGTACTTC. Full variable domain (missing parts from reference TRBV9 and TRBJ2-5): DSGVTQTPKHLITATGQRVTLRCSPRSGDLSVYWYQQSLDQGLQFLIQYYNGEERAKGNILERFSAQQFPDLHSELNLSSLELGDSALYFCASTPSGGRGETQYFGPGTRLLVL.

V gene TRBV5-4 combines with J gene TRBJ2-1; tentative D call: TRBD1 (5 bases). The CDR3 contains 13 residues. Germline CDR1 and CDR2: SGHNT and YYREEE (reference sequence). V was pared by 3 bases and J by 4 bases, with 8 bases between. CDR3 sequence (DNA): TGTGCCAGCAGCTCAGGGTCTTACAATGAGCAGTTCTTC. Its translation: CASSSGSYNEQFF.

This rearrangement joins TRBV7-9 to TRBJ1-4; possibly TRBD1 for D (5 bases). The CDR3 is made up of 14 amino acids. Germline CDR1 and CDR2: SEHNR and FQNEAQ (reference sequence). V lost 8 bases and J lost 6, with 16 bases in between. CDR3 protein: CASHEKGKDEKLFF. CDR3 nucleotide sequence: TGTGCCAGCCATGAGAAGGGGAAGGATGAAAAACTGTTTTTT.

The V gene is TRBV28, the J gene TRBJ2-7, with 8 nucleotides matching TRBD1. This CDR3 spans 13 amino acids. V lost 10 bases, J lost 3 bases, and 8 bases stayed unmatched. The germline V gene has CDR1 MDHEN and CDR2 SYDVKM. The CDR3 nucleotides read TGTGCCACCTTAAGACAGGGGAACTACGAGCAGTACTTC. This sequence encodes CATLRQGNYEQYF.

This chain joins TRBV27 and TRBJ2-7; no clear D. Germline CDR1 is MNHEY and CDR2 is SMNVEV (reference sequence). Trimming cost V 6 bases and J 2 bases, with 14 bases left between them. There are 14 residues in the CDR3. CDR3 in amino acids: CASSPTRVAYEQYF. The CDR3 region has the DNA TGTGCCAGCAGCCCCACGCGCGTAGCCTACGAGCAGTACTTC.

The chain's CDR3 is CASSLGANQPQHF. CDR3 nucleotides: TGCGCCAGCAGCTTGGGAGCCAATCAGCCCCAGCATTTT. The chain has TRBV5-1 and TRBJ1-5; D gene uncertain. CDR3 size: 13 residues. Trimming removed 0 bases from V and 3 bases from J, with 4 bases in between. CDR1 is SGHRS, CDR2 YFSETQ, per germline.

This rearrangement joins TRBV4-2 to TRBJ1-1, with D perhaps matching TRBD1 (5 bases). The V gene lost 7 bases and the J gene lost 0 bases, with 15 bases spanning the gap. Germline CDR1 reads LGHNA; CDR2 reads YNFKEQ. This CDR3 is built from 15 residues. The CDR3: CASTKVEGMNTEAFF. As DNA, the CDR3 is TGTGCCAGCACAAAGGTGGAGGGGATGAACACTGAAGCTTTCTTT.

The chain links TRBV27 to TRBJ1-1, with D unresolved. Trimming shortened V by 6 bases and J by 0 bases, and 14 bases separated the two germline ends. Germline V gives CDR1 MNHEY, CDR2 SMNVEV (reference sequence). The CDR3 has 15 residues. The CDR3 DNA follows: TGTGCCAGCAGCTCCCGGCCGGGTATGAACACTGAAGCTTTCTTT. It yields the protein CASSSRPGMNTEAFF.

CDR3 protein: CASSLLASGGSYNEQFF. The CDR3 region has the DNA TGTGCCAGCAGTTTATTGGCTAGCGGGGGGTCCTACAATGAGCAGTTCTTC. This chain joins TRBV27 and TRBJ2-1, with 11 bases fitting TRBD2. The germline V gene encodes CDR1 MNHEY and CDR2 SMNVEV (reference sequence). J was trimmed by 1 base and V by 1 base; bases with no gene match: 3. The length of the CDR3 is 17 residues.

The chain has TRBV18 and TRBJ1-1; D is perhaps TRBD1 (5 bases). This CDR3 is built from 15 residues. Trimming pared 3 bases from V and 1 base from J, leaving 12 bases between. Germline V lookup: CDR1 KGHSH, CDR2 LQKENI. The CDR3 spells CASSPGLQANTEAFF. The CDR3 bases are TGTGCCAGCTCACCGGGACTTCAAGCGAACACTGAAGCTTTCTTT.

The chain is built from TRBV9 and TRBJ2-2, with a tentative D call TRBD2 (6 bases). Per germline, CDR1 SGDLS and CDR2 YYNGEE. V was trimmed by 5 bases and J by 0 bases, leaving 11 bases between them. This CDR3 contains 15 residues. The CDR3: CASRLSGTNTGELFF. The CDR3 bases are TGTGCCAGCAGACTTAGCGGTACGAACACCGGGGAGCTGTTTTTT.

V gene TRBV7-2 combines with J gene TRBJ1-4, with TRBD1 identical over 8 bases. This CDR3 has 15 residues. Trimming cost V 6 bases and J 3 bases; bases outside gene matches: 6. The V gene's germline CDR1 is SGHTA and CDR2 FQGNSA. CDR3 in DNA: TGTGCCAGCAGATTCCAGGGGGCAGCTAATGAAAAACTGTTTTTT. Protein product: CASRFQGAANEKLFF.

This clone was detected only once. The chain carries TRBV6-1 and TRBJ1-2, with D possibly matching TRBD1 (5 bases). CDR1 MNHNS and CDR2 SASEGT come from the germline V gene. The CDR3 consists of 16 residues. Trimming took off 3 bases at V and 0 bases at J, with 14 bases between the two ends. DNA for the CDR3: TGTGCCAGCAGTGATTCGCCATGGACACCTAACTATGGCTACACCTTC. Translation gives CASSDSPWTPNYGYTF.

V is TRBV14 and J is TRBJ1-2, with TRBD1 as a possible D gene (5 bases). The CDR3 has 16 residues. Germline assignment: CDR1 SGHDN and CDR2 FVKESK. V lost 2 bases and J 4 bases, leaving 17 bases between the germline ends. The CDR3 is CASSQSSGRVGYGYTF. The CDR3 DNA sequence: TGTGCCAGCAGCCAATCTTCCGGCAGGGTCGGCTATGGCTACACCTTC.

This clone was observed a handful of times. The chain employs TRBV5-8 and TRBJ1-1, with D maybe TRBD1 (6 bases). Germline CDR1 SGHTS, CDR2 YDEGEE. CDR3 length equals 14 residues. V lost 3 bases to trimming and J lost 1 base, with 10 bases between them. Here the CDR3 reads CASSSGQRNTEAFF. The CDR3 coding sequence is TGTGCCAGCAGCTCCGGACAGAGGAACACTGAAGCTTTCTTT.

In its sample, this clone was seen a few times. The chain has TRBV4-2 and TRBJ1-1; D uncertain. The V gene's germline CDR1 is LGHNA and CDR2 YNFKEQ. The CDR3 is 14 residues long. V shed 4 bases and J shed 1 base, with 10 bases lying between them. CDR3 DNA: TGTGCCAGCAGCCCTGCCGGTGGGAACACTGAAGCTTTCTTT. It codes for CASSPAGGNTEAFF.

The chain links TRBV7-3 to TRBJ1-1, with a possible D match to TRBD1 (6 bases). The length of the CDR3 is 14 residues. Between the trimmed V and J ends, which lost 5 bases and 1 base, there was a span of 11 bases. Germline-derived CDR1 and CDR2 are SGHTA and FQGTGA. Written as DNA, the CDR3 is TGTGCCAGCAGCCGCACCAGGGGGAACACTGAAGCTTTCTTT. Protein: CASSRTRGNTEAFF.

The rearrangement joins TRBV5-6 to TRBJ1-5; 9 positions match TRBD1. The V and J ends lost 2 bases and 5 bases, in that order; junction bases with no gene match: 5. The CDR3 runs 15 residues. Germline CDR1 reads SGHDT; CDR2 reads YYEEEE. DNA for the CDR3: TGTGCCAGCAGCTTCACCGGGACAGGGTATCAGCCCCAGCATTTT. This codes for CASSFTGTGYQPQHF.

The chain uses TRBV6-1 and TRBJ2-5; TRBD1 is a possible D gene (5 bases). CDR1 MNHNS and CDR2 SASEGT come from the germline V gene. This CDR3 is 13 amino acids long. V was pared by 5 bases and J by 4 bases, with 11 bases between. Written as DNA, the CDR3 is TGTGCCAGCAGTCCGCAGGGAAGAGAGACCCAGTACTTC. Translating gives CASSPQGRETQYF.

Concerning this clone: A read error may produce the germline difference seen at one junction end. The CDR3 bases are TGTGCCAGCAGCGTAGCGGGCTCTGGGGCCAACGGCCTGACTTTC. Amino acid sequence: CASSVAGSGANGLTF. This chain links TRBV9 with TRBJ2-6, with a weak D call TRBD1 (5 bases). Germline lookup yields CDR1 SGDLS and CDR2 YYNGEE. The CDR3 runs to 15 residues.

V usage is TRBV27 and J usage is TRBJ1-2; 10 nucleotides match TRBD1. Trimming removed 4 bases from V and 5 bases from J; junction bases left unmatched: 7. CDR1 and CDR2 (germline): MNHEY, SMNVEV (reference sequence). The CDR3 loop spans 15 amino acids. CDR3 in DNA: TGTGCCAGCAGTTCCCCGGGACAGGGGCTTTATGGCTACACCTTC. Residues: CASSSPGQGLYGYTF.

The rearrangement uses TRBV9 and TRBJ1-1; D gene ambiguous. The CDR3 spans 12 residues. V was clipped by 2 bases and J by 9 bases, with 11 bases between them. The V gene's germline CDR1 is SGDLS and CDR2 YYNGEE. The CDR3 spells CASSVGESQAFF. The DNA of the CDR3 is TGTGCCAGCAGCGTTGGAGAGTCCCAAGCTTTCTTT. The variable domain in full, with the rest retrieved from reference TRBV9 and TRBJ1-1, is DSGVTQTPKHLITATGQRVTLRCSPRSGDLSVYWYQQSLDQGLQFLIQYYNGEERAKGNILERFSAQQFPDLHSELNLSSLELGDSALYFCASSVGESQAFFGQGTRLTVV.

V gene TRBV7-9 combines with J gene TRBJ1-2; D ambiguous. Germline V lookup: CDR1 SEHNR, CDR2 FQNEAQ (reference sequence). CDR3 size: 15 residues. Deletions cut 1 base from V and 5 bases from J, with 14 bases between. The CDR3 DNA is TGTGCCAGCAGCTTAGTTGTGGCGGCTCATTATGGCTACACCTTC. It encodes CASSLVVAAHYGYTF.

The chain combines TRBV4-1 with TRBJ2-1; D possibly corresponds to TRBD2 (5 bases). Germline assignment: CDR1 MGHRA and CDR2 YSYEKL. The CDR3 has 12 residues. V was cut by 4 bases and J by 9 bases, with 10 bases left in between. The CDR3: CASSPAGSEQFF. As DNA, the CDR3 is TGCGCCAGCAGCCCGGCGGGTAGTGAGCAGTTCTTC.